The next 5 T cell receptor beta chains were all read from a single sample in a study of cytomegalovirus exposure and HLA in healthy donors. The study ran its PCR with 60 Vbeta and 13 Jbeta primers. The data were produced by immunoSEQ multiplex PCR, yet TCRdb's version contains in-frame clones alone and is incomplete. In the table there are approximately 250,000 clones, about three quarters of which are singletons. Sequenced material: PBMCs. The origin of the receptors is a boy aged 10-17 years in good health and CMV-seronegative.

This clone was detected only a few times. The rearrangement links TRBV2 to TRBJ1-4; D ambiguous. Between the trimmed V and J ends, which lost 6 bases and 0 bases, there was a span of 8 bases. Germline CDR1 SNHLY, CDR2 FYNNEI. The CDR3 sequence is 14 residues long. CDR3 amino acids: CASSYSPTNEKLFF. CDR3 sequence (DNA): TGTGCCAGCAGCTACAGCCCAACTAATGAAAAACTGTTTTTT.

V and J are TRBV19 and TRBJ2-3; D is possibly TRBD2 (6 bases). Germline V gene sequence: CDR1 LNHDA, CDR2 SQIVND (reference sequence). V lost 4 bases to trimming and J lost 8 bases, with 13 bases between them. The CDR3 is made up of 13 amino acids. The CDR3 reads CASSRSSGATQYF. Here the CDR3 DNA reads TGTGCCAGTAGTAGGAGTAGCGGCGCTACGCAGTATTTT.

The V call is TRBV28, the J call TRBJ1-5, with 7 bases aligning to TRBD1. The trim removed 11 bases at V and 4 bases at J, leaving 5 bases unmatched. CDR3 length: 12 residues. Germline CDR1 is MDHEN and CDR2 is SYDVKM. This chain's CDR3 is CAGTVGNQPQHF. CDR3 in DNA: TGTGCCGGGACAGTCGGGAATCAGCCCCAGCATTTT.

The rearrangement joins TRBV6-4 to TRBJ1-6, with 7 positions matching TRBD1. This CDR3 is 16 amino acids long. Germline trimming cut 5 bases from V and 5 bases from J; bases unmatched to any gene: 9. Germline CDR1 MRHNA, CDR2 SNTAGT. In DNA, the CDR3 is TGTGCCAGCAGTTCTATAGCACAGGGGAATAATTCACCCCTCCACTTT. It yields the protein CASSSIAQGNNSPLHF.

This clone has only a few counts. V and J are TRBV6-6 and TRBJ1-1; D not certain. The CDR3 has 14 residues. CDR1 is MNHNY and CDR2 is SVGAGI in the germline V gene (reference sequence). The V and J ends lost 5 bases and 4 bases respectively, with 14 bases between them. The CDR3: CASSHPASGTEAFF. Here the CDR3 DNA reads TGTGCCAGCAGTCACCCGGCTTCAGGCACTGAAGCTTTCTTT.